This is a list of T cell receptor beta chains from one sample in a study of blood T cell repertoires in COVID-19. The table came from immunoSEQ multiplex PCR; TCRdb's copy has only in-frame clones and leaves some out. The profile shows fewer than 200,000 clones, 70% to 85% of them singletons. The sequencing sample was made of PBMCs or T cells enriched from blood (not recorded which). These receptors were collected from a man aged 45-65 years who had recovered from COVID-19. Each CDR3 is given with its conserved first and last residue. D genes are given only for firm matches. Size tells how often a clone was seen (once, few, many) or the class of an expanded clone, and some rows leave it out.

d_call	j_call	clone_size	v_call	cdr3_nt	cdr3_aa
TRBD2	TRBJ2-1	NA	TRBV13	TGTGCCAGCACAGCAGGAGCGGGGGGGCCGGATGAGCAGTTCTTC	CASTAGAGGPDEQFF
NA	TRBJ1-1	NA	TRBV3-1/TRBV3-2	TGTGCCAGCAGCCGGGGGGACACTGAAGCTTTCTTT	CASSRGDTEAFF
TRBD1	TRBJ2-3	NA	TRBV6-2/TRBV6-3	TGTGCCAGCAGTTACCATACTGGGACAGGGTCAATTGATCCGCAGTATTTT	CASSYHTGTGSIDPQYF
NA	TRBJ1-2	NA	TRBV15	TGTGCCACCAGCTACAAAAAGACAGCCTCCTACACCTTC	CATSYKKTASYTF
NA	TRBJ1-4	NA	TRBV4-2	TGTGCCAGCAGCCAAGTGGGCGTTAATGAAAAACTGTTTTTT	CASSQVGVNEKLFF
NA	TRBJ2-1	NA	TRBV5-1	TGCGCCAGCAGCTTGGGTGGGGGGATGTACAATGAGCAGTTCTTC	CASSLGGGMYNEQFF
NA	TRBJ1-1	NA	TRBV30	TGTGCCTGGAGAGGACAGATGAACACTGAAGCTTTCTTT	CAWRGQMNTEAFF
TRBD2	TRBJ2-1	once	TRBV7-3	TGTGCCAGCAGCCCCGGGGGGTACTACAATGAGCAGTTCTTC	CASSPGGYYNEQFF
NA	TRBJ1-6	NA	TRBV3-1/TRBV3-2	TGTGCCAGCAGCCAAGAAGGAGCGGGTGTAGCCCTCCACTTT	CASSQEGAGVALHF
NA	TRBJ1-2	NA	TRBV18	TGTGCCAGCTCACTACAAAAGGACAGCTATGGCTACACCTTC	CASSLQKDSYGYTF
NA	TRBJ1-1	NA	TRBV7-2	TGTGCCAGCAGCTTAGTGGGAGGCGGGAACACTGAAGCTTTCTTT	CASSLVGGGNTEAFF
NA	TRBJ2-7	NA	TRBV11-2	TGTGCCAGCAGCGCAGATCGCGGCTACGAGCAGTACTTC	CASSADRGYEQYF
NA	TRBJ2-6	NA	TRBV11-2	TGTGCCAGCAGCTTAGGGCAGGTTCTCTCTGGGGCCAACGTCCTGACTTTC	CASSLGQVLSGANVLTF
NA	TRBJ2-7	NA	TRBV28	TGTGCCAGCAGGCCCACAGGGTGGGTTTACGAGCAGTACTTC	CASRPTGWVYEQYF
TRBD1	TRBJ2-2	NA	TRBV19	TGTGCCATCCAGGGGGTGGCAGCTCTCACCGGGGAGCTGTTTTTT	CAIQGVAALTGELFF
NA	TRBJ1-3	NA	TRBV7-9	TGTGCCAGCAGCCCGACCGGGAGCCCCGGGGGCACCATATATTTT	CASSPTGSPGGTIYF
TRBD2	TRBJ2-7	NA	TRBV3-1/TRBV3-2	TGTGCCAGCAGCCAAGCTAGCGGGGGGTCCAACGAGCAGTACTTC	CASSQASGGSNEQYF
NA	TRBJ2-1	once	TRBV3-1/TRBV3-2	TGTGCCAGCAGCCCCCTCGGGGCGGGGGCCGACAATGAGCAGTTCTTC	CASSPLGAGADNEQFF
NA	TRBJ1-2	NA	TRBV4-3	TGCGCCAGCAGCCAAGAAGGAGGAGGGATGATGAGGAGCTACACCTTC	CASSQEGGGMMRSYTF
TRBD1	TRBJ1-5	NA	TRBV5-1	TGCGCCAGCAGCTTGGACAGGGGGCAGCCCCAGCATTTT	CASSLDRGQPQHF
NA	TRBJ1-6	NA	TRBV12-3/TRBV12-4	TGTGCCAGCAGTGGCAGGATCGGCTCACCCCTCCACTTT	CASSGRIGSPLHF
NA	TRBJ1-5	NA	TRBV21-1	TGTGCCAGCATTCCGAACCTCAGGGGGAAGATCAATCAGCCCCAGCATTTT	CASIPNLRGKINQPQHF
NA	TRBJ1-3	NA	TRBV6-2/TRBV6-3	TGTGCCAGCAGTACCCAGGGGAGGGCCATATATTTT	CASSTQGRAIYF
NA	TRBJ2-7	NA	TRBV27	TGTGCCAGCAGTCGTATGGACAGCTCCTACGAGCAGTACTTC	CASSRMDSSYEQYF
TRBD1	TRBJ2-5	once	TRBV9	TGTGCCAGCACCCCATCTGCCGGGACAGGAGGCCAAGAGACCCAGTACTTC	CASTPSAGTGGQETQYF
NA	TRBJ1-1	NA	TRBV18	TGTGCCAGCTCATCGCTCCGGGGGAGTGATACTGAAGCTTTCTTT	CASSSLRGSDTEAFF
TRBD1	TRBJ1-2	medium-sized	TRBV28	TGTGCCAGCAGAAGGGGGACAGGGCACGGCTATGGCTACACCTTC	CASRRGTGHGYGYTF
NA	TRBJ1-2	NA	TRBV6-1	TGTGCCAGCAGTGAAGGGCAGAGGAATGGCTACACCTTC	CASSEGQRNGYTF
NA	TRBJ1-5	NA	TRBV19	TGTGCCAGTAATAAACTCCAGGAAAATCAGCCCCAGCATTTT	CASNKLQENQPQHF
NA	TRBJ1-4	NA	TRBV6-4	TGTGCCAGCAGTGAATCGGGGGGCGCGCCAAATGAAAAACTGTTTTTT	CASSESGGAPNEKLFF
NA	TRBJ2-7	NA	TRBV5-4	TGTGCCAGCAGCCTGTCCGCGCGAGTAGGGAGCGAGCAGTACTTC	CASSLSARVGSEQYF
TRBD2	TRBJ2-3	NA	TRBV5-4	TGTGCCAGCAGCTCACTAGCGGGGGGAACAGATACGCAGTATTTT	CASSSLAGGTDTQYF
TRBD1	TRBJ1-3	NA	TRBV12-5	TGTGCTAGTGGTGAGGGGACAGGACCGGCTCGAGGAAACACCATATATTTT	CASGEGTGPARGNTIYF
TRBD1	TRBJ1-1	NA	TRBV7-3	TGTGCCAGCAGCCTGACAGGGGGTACTGAAGCTTTCTTT	CASSLTGGTEAFF
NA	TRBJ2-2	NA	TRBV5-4	TGTGCCAGCAGCTCCCTTGCGCCGCGAGGAACCGGGGAGCTGTTTTTT	CASSSLAPRGTGELFF
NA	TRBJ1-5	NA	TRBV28	TGTGCCAGCAGTACGCGACAGCTATATAGCAATCAGCCCCAGCATTTT	CASSTRQLYSNQPQHF
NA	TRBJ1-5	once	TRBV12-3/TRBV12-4	TGTGCCAGCAGCACAGGGTTCGGACAGCCCCAGCATTTT	CASSTGFGQPQHF
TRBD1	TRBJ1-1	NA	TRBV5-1	TGCGCCAGCAGCCCGACAGGGGCAGTGAACACTGAAGCTTTCTTT	CASSPTGAVNTEAFF
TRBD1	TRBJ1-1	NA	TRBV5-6	TGTGCCAGCACCGAAACCCGTACCGGGACAGGGGATGAAGCTTTCTTT	CASTETRTGTGDEAFF
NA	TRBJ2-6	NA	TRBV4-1	TGCGCCAGCAGCCAAGGGGCCTTAACTCTCTCTGGGGCCAACGTCCTGACTTTC	CASSQGALTLSGANVLTF
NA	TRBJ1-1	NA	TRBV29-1	TGCAGCGTGCTCCAACAGGGGAACACTGAAGCTTTCTTT	CSVLQQGNTEAFF
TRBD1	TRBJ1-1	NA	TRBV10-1	TGCGCCATCCCGGACAGGGGGGGCACTGAAGCTTTCTTT	CAIPDRGGTEAFF
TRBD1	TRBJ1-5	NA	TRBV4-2	TGTGCCAGCAGCCAAACCGGGACAGGGGTTCAGCCCCAGCATTTT	CASSQTGTGVQPQHF
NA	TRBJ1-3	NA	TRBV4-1	TGCGCCAGCAGCCTCAGGGATCCGTCTGGAAACACCATATATTTT	CASSLRDPSGNTIYF
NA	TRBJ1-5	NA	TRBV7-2	TGTGCCAGCAGCTTAGGGGGCCTCCAGAGGCAGCCCCAGCATTTT	CASSLGGLQRQPQHF
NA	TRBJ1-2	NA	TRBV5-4	TGTGCCAGCAGCTCAACAGGGTTCAGCTATGGCTACACCTTC	CASSSTGFSYGYTF
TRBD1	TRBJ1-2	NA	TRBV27	TGTGCCAGCAGTTTAAACAGGGGGGCTAACTATGGCTACACCTTC	CASSLNRGANYGYTF
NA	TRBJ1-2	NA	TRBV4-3	TGCGCCAGCAGCCCGAATTTCGGGCGGCGGGACTATGGCTACACCTTC	CASSPNFGRRDYGYTF
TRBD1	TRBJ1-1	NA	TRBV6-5	TGTGCCAGCAGTTACGATCTCAGGGGGCGAGACACTGAAGCTTTCTTT	CASSYDLRGRDTEAFF
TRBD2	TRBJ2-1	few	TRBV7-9	TGTGCCAGCAGCTTAGATGTAGCGGGGGCCCAGTTCTTC	CASSLDVAGAQFF
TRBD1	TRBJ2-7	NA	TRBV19	TGTGCCAGTAGTGCCAGACAGGGTAGGTCCTACGAGCAGTACTTC	CASSARQGRSYEQYF
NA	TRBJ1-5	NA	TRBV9	TGTGCCAGCAGCGTAACAGGGTATAGCAATCAGCCCCAGCATTTT	CASSVTGYSNQPQHF
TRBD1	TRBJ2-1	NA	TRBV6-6	TGTGCCAGCAACCCAGGACAGGGCGCCTACAATGAGCAGTTCTTC	CASNPGQGAYNEQFF
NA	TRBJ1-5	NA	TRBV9	TGTGCCAGCAGCCCGAGCGGGGGTGCCCATCAGCCCCAGCATTTT	CASSPSGGAHQPQHF
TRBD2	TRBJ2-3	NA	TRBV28	TGTGCCAGCAGCCCTTTGGGTAGCGGGACTAGCACAGATACGCAGTATTTT	CASSPLGSGTSTDTQYF
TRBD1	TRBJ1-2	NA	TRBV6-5	TGTGCCAGCAGTTCCGGGACAGGGAAGTATGGCTACACCTTC	CASSSGTGKYGYTF
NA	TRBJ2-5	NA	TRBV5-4	TGTGCCAGCAGCTTGGCTAGTAAGACCCAGTACTTC	CASSLASKTQYF
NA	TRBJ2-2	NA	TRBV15	TGTGCCACCAGCACAGGACAGACGAACACCGGGGAGCTGTTTTTT	CATSTGQTNTGELFF
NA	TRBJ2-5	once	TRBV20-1	TGCAGTGCTAGTATGGGCCCCACCCAGACCCAGTACTTC	CSASMGPTQTQYF